A few counts support the clone carrying this T cell receptor (beta chain). Antigen unknown. The data stem from a study of T cell repertoires in cytomegalovirus infection. About the research overall: CMV infection together with matching HLA type was indicated by public TCR beta signatures. General observations from the study: Predominance within the ex vivo response was attributable to HLA-C-restricted CMV-specific TCR beta clonotypes.

Germline V gives CDR1 SGHTA, CDR2 FQGNSA. The trim removed 6 bases at V and 5 bases at J, leaving 6 bases unmatched. This CDR3 region has 15 residues. From the reads, TCRdb called clonotypes with MiXCR, one entry per CDR3 protein. The profile covers more than 400,000 distinct CDR3 sequences, with more than 25% appearing a single time and around 13% taken by the ten largest. This sequence was found in a human donor in good health (CMV status not recorded). Some clones in this sample may be carry-over from other donors' samples. This chain joins TRBV7-2 and TRBJ2-5, with TRBD2 identical over 13 bases. The specimen sequenced was PBMCs. CDR3 residues: CASRLAGGPLETQYF. In DNA, the CDR3 is TGTGCCAGCAGACTAGCGGGAGGGCCCCTCGAGACCCAGTACTTC.